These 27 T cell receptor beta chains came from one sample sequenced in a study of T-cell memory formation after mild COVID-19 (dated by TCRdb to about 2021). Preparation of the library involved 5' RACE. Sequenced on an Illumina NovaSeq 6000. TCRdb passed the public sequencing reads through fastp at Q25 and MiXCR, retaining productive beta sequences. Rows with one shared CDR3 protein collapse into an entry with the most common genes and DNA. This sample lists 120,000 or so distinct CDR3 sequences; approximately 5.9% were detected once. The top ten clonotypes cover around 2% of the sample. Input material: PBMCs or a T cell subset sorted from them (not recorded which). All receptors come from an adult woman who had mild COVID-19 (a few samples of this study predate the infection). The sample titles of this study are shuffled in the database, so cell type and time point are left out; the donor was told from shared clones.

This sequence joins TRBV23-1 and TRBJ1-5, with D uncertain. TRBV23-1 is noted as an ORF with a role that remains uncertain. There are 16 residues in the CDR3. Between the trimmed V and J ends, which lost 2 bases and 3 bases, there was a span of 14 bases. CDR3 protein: CASSQGAGEANQPQHF. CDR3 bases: TGCGCCAGCAGTCAAGGCGCCGGGGAGGCCAATCAGCCCCAGCATTTT.

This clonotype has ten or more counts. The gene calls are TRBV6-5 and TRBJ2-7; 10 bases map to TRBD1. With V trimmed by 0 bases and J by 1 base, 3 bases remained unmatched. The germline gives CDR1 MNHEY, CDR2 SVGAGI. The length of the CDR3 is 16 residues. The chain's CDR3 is CASSYSGDRGSYEQYF. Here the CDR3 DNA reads TGTGCCAGCAGTTACTCAGGGGACAGGGGTTCCTACGAGCAGTACTTC.

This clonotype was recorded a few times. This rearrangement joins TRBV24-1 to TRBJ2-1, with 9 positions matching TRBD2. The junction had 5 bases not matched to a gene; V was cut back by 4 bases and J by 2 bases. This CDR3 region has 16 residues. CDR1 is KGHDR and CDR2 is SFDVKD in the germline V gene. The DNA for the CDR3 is TGTGCCACCAGTGACCAGACTAGCGGTACCTACAATGAGCAGTTCTTC. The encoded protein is CATSDQTSGTYNEQFF.

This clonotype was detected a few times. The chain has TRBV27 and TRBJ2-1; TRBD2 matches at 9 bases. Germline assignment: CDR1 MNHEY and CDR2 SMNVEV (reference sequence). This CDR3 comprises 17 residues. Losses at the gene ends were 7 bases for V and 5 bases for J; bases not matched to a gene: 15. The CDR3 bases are TGTGCCAGCAACCCCCAAGGGAGGCGCGGGGGGGACAATGAGCAGTTCTTC. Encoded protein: CASNPQGRRGGDNEQFF.

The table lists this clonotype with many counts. The CDR3 nucleotides read TGTGCCAGCTCCCCGGATGGCTACACCTTC. This sequence encodes CASSPDGYTF. The rearrangement links TRBV7-9 to TRBJ1-2; D unclear. CDR1 is SEHNR, CDR2 FQNEAQ, per germline (reference sequence). The V gene lost 8 bases and the J gene lost 6 bases, with 7 bases spanning the gap. The CDR3 is 10 amino acids.

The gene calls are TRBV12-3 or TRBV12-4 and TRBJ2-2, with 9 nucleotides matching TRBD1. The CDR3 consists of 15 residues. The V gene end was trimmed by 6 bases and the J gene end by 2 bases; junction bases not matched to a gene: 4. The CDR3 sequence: CASRRTGVNTGELFF. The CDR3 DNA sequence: TGTGCCAGCAGACGGACAGGGGTTAACACCGGGGAGCTGTTTTTT.

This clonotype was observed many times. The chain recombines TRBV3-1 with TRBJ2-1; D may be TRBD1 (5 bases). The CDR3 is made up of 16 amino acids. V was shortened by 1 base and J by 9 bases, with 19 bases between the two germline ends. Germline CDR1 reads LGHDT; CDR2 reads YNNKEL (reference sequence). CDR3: CASSQVRTTVSGEQFF. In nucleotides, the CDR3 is TGTGCCAGCAGCCAAGTTAGGACAACAGTCTCAGGTGAGCAGTTCTTC.

The CDR3 sequence: CASSLRGAYGYTF. CDR3 sequence (DNA): TGTGCCAGCAGTTTGCGGGGGGCCTATGGCTACACCTTC. The V call is TRBV12-3 or TRBV12-4, the J call TRBJ1-2; D might be TRBD1 (6 bases). Trimming stripped 3 bases from V and 4 bases from J, with 9 bases between. This CDR3 is 13 amino acids long.

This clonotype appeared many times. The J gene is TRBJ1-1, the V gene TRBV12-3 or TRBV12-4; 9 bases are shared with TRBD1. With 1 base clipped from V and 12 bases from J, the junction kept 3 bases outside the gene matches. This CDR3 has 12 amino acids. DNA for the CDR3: TGTGCCAGCAGTTTAGGGACAGGGGAAACTTTCTTT. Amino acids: CASSLGTGETFF.

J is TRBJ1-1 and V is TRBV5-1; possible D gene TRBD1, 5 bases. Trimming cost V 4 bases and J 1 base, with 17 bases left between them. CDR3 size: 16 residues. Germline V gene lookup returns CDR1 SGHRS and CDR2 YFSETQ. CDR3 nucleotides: TGCGCCAGCAGCCCAAAACGGGGGGGACCGAACACTGAAGCTTTCTTT. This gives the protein CASSPKRGGPNTEAFF.

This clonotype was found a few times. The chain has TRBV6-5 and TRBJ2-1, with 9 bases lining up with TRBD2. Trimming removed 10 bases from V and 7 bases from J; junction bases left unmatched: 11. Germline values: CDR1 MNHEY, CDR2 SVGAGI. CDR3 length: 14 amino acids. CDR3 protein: CATRLGLAWNEQFF. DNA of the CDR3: TGTGCCACCCGACTAGGACTAGCGTGGAATGAGCAGTTCTTC.

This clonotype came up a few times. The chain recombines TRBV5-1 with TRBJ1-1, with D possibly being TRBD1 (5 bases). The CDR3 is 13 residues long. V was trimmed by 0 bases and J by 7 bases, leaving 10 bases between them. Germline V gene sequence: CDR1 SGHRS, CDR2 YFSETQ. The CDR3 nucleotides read TGCGCCAGCAGCTTGGATGGGAGGGGTGAAGCTTTCTTT. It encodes CASSLDGRGEAFF. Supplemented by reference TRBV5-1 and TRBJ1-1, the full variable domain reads KAGVTQTPRYLIKTRGQQVTLSCSPISGHRSVSWYQQTPGQGLQFLFEYFSETQRNKGNFPGRFSGRQFSNSRSEMNVSTLELGDSALYLCASSLDGRGEAFFGQGTRLTVV.

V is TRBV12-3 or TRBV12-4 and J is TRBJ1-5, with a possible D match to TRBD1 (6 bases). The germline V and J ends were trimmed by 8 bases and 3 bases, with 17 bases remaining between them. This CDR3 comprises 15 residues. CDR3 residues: CASRTGTIVNQPQHF. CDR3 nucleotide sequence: TGTGCCAGCCGGACCGGGACAATCGTCAATCAGCCCCAGCATTTT.

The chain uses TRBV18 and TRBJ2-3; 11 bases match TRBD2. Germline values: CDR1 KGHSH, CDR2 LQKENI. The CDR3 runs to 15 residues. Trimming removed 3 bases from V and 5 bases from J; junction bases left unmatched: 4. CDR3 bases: TGTGCCAGCTCACCGACTAGCGGGGCTCAAGATACGCAGTATTTT. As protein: CASSPTSGAQDTQYF.

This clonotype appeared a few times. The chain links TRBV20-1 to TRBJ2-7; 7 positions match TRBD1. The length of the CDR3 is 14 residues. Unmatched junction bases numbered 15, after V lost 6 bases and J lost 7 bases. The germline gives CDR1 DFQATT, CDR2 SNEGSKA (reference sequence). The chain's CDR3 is CSAPGEGASGEQYF. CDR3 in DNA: TGCAGTGCCCCCGGTGAGGGGGCGTCTGGGGAGCAGTACTTC.

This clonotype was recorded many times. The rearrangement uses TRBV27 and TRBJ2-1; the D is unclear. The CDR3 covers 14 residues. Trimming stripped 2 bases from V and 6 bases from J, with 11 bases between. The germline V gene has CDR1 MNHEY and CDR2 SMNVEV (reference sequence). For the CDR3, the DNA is TGTGCCAGCAGTTTACTGGGCCCCAGCAATGAGCAGTTCTTC. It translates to CASSLLGPSNEQFF.

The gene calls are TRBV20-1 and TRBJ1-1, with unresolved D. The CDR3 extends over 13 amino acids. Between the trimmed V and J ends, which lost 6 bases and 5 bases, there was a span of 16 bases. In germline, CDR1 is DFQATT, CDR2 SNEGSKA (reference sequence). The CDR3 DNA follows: TGCAGTGCAGGGTCCCCCGCCGGGACTGAAGCTTTCTTT. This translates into CSAGSPAGTEAFF.

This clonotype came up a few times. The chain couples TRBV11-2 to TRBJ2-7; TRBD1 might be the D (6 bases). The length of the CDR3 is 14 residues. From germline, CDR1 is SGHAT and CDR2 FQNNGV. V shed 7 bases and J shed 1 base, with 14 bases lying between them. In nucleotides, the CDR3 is TGTGCCAGCATCCCTCCAGACAGGTCCTACGAGCAGTACTTC. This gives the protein CASIPPDRSYEQYF. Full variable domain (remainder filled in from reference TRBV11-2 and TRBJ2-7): EAGVAQSPRYKIIEKRQSVAFWCNPISGHATLYWYQQILGQGPKLLIQFQNNGVVDDSQLPKDRFSAERLKGVDSTLKIQPAKLEDSAVYLCASIPPDRSYEQYFGPGTRLTVT.

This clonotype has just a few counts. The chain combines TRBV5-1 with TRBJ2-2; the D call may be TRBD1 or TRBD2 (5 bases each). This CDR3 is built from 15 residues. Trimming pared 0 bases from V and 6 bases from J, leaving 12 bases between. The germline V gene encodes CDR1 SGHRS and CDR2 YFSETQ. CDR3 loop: CASSLGSRDPGELFF. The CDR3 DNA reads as TGCGCCAGCAGCTTGGGATCGAGGGACCCCGGGGAGCTGTTTTTT. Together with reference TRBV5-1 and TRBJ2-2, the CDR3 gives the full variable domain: KAGVTQTPRYLIKTRGQQVTLSCSPISGHRSVSWYQQTPGQGLQFLFEYFSETQRNKGNFPGRFSGRQFSNSRSEMNVSTLELGDSALYLCASSLGSRDPGELFFGEGSRLTVL.

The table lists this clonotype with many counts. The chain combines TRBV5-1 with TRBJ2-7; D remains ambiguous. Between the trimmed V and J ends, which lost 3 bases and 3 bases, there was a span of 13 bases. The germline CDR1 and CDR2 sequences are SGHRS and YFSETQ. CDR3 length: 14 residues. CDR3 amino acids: CASSSDRRIYEQYF. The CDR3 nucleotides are TGCGCCAGCAGCTCAGACCGACGGATCTACGAGCAGTACTTC.

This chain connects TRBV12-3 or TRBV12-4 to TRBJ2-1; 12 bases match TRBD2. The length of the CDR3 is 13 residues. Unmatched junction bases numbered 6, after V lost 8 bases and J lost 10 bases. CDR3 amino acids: CASSTSGSGEQFF. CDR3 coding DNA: TGTGCCAGCTCGACTAGCGGGAGCGGGGAGCAGTTCTTC.

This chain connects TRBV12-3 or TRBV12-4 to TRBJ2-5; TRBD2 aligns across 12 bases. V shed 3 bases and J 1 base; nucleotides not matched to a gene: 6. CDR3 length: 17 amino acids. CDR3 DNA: TGTGCCAGCAGTTTTTCGGGGACTAGCGGGCCCCAAGAGACCCAGTACTTC. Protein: CASSFSGTSGPQETQYF.

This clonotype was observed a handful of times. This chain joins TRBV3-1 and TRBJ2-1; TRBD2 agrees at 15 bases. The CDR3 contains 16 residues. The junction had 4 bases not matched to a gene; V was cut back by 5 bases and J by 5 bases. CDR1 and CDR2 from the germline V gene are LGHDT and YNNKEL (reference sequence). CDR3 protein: CASSWTSGGANNEQFF. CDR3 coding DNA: TGTGCCAGCAGCTGGACTAGCGGGGGGGCCAACAATGAGCAGTTCTTC.

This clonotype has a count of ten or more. CDR3 DNA: TGCGCCAGCATGGGACAGGAAGAGACCCAGTACTTC. It translates to CASMGQEETQYF. The chain has TRBV5-1 and TRBJ2-5; the match to TRBD1 covers 8 bases. Germline V gives CDR1 SGHRS, CDR2 YFSETQ. The CDR3 has 12 amino acids. After removal of 6 bases from V and 3 bases from J, the junction contained 1 base not matched to a gene.

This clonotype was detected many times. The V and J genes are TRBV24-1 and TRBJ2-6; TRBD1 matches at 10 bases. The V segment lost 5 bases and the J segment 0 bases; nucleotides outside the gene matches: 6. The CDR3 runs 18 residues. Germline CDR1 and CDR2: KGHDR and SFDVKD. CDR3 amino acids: CATSGWDRGTSGANVLTF. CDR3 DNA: TGTGCCACCAGTGGATGGGACAGGGGTACCTCTGGGGCCAACGTCCTGACTTTC.

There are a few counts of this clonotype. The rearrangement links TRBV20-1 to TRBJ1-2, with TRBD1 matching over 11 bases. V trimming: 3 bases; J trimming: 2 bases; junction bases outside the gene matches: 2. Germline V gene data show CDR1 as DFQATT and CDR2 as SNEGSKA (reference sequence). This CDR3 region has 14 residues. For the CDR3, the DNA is TGCAGTGCTAGGGGACAGGGGGGGAACTATGGCTACACCTTC. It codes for CSARGQGGNYGYTF.

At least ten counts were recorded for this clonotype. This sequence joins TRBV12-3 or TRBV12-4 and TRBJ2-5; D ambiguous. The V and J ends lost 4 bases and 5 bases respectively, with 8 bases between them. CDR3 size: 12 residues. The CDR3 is CASSSPAETQYF. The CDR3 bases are TGTGCCAGCAGTTCCCCGGCTGAGACCCAGTACTTC.